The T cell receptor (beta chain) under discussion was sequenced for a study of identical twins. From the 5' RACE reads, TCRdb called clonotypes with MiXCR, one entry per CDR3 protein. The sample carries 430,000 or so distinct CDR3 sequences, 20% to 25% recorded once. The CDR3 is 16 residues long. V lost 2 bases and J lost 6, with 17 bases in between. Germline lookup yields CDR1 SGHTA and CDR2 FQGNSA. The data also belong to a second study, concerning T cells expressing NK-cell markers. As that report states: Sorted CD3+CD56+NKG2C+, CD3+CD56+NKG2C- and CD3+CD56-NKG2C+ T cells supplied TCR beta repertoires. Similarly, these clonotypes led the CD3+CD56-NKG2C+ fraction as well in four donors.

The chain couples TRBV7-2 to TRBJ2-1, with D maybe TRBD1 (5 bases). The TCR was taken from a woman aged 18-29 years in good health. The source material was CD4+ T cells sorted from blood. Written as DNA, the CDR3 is TGTGCCAGCAGCTTATTTGTGGGCAGGGCCGTCAATGAGCAGTTCTTC. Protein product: CASSLFVGRAVNEQFF. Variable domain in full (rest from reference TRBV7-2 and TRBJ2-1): GAGVSQSPSNKVTEKGKDVELRCDPISGHTALYWYRQSLGQGLEFLIYFQGNSAPDKSGLPSDRFSAERTGGSVSTLTIQRTQQEDSAVYLCASSLFVGRAVNEQFFGPGTRLTVL.